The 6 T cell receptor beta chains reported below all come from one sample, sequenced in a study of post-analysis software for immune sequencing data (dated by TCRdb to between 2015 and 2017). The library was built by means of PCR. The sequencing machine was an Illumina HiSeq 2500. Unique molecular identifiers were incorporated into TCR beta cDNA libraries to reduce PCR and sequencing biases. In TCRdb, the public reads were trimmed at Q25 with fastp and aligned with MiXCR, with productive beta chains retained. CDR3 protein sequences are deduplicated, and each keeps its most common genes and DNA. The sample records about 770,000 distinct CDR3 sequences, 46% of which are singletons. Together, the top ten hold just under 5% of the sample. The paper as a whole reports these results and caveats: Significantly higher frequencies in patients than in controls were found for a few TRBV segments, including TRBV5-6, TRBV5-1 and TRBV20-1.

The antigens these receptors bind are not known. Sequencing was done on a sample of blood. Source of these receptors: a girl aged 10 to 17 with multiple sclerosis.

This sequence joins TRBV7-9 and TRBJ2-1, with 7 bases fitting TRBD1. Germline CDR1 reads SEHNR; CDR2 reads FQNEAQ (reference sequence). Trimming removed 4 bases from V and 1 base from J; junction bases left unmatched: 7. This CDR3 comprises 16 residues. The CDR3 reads CASSSTGTDSYNEQFF. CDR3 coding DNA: TGTGCCAGCAGCTCTACTGGGACAGATTCCTACAATGAGCAGTTCTTC.

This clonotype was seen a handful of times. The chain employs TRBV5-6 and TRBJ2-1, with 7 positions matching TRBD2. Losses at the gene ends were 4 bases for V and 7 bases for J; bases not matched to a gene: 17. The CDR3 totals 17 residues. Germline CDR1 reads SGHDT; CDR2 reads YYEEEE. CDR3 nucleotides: TGTGCCAGCAGCCCGCGTGCGGTGCCGGCGGGAGTAAATGAGCAGTTCTTC. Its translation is CASSPRAVPAGVNEQFF.

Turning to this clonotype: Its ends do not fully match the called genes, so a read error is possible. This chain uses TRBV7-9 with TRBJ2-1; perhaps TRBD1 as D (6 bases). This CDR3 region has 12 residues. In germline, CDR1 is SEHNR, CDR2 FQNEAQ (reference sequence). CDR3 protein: CASNLGGAEQFF. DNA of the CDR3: TGTGCCAGCAACTTAGGGGGAGCTGAGCAGTTCTTC.

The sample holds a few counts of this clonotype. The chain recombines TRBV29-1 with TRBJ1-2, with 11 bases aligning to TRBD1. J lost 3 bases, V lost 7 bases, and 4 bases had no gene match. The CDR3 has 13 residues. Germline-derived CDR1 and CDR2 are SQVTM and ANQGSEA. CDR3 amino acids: CSAGDRGYYGYTF. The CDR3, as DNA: TGCAGCGCCGGGGACAGGGGGTACTATGGCTACACCTTC.

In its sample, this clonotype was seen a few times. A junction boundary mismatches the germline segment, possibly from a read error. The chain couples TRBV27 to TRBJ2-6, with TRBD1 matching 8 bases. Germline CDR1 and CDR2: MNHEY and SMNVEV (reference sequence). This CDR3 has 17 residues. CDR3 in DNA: TGTGCCAGCAGTAGACAGGGGATAAACTCTGCGGCCAACGTCCTGACTTTC. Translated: CASSRQGINSAANVLTF.

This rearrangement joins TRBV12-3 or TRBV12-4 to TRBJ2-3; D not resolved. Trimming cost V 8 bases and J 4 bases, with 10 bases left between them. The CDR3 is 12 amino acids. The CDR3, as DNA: TGTGCCAGCGTAGTAGGTGCAGATACGCAGTATTTT. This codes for CASVVGADTQYF.